A single sample is the source of the 23 T cell receptor beta chains below, sequenced in a study of patients and donors after allogeneic stem cell transplantation. TCRdb reprocessed the RT-PCR reads via MiXCR and lists one record per CDR3 protein. Of approximately 160,000 distinct CDR3 sequences in the sample, roughly 31% were seen once. Sequenced: blood, either unsorted or a sorted T cell fraction (not recorded which). The source is a human donor who was either an allogeneic HSCT recipient or a stem cell or donor lymphocyte infusion donor (not recorded which). It is not recorded whose cells these are; they may come from a transplant donor.

The rearrangement links TRBV4-1 to TRBJ2-7; 9 bases align to TRBD2. This CDR3 region has 16 residues. Trimming removed 2 bases from V and 4 bases from J; junction bases left unmatched: 9. Germline CDR1 MGHRA, CDR2 YSYEKL. The CDR3 region has the DNA TGCGCCAGCAGCCAACCCCTTGGACTAGCGAGGTACGAGCAGTACTTC. Encoded protein: CASSQPLGLARYEQYF.

This chain connects TRBV28 to TRBJ2-7; the D gene could be TRBD1 or TRBD2 (6 bases each). CDR3 length: 12 amino acids. Trimming removed 7 bases from V and 6 bases from J, with 13 bases in between. Looked up from germline, CDR1 is MDHEN and CDR2 is SYDVKM. The chain's CDR3 is CASTSKGGEQYF. In DNA, the CDR3 is TGTGCCAGCACAAGTAAGGGGGGCGAGCAGTACTTC. Supplemented by reference TRBV28 and TRBJ2-7, the full variable domain reads DVKVTQSSRYLVKRTGEKVFLECVQDMDHENMFWYRQDPGLGLRLIYFSYDVKMKEKGDIPEGYSVSREKKERFSLILESASTNQTSMYLCASTSKGGEQYFGPGTRLTVT.

The V and J genes are TRBV9 and TRBJ2-3; 7 bases fit TRBD1. CDR3 size: 15 residues. The V gene end was trimmed by 1 base and the J gene end by 3 bases; junction bases not matched to a gene: 5. Germline V gene lookup returns CDR1 SGDLS and CDR2 YYNGEE. CDR3: CASSVTPGQTDTQYF. The DNA for the CDR3 is TGTGCCAGCAGCGTAACCCCGGGACAGACAGATACGCAGTATTTT.

J is TRBJ2-1 and V is TRBV27; 7 bases are a match to TRBD2. Unmatched junction bases numbered 9, after V lost 4 bases and J lost 6 bases. Germline values: CDR1 MNHEY, CDR2 SMNVEV (reference sequence). The CDR3 extends over 15 amino acids. This CDR3 is CASSSLAEAVNEQFF. The CDR3 region has the DNA TGTGCCAGCAGTTCCCTAGCGGAGGCCGTCAATGAGCAGTTCTTC.

This clonotype came up a few times. The chain has TRBV10-3 and TRBJ1-6, with unresolved D. The CDR3 loop spans 13 amino acids. V lost 3 bases, J lost 5 bases, and 5 bases lay in between. In germline, CDR1 is ENHRY, CDR2 SYGVKD. CDR3 nucleotides: TGTGCCATCAGTGATTGGGATAATTCACCCCTCCACTTT. Amino acids: CAISDWDNSPLHF.

The rearrangement joins TRBV4-2 to TRBJ2-3; weak D call: TRBD1 (6 bases). Deletions cut 7 bases from V and 5 bases from J, with 19 bases between. CDR1 is LGHNA, CDR2 YNFKEQ, per germline. The CDR3 has 15 residues. CDR3 in DNA: TGTGCCAGCACCTCGAGGGGGTTTGCAGGAGATACGCAGTATTTT. Encoded protein: CASTSRGFAGDTQYF.

In this sample, this clonotype turned up a few times. The rearrangement joins TRBV11-2 to TRBJ1-2; D unresolved. Germline CDR1 reads SGHAT; CDR2 reads FQNNGV. The length of the CDR3 is 15 residues. The V and J ends lost 1 base and 6 bases respectively, with 15 bases between them. DNA for the CDR3: TGTGCCAGCAGCTTAGGAAACAGTTTACCCGATGGCTACACCTTC. It codes for CASSLGNSLPDGYTF.

Concerning this clonotype itself: Given a much more abundant clone one base away, this may be a read error. This sequence joins TRBV29-1 and TRBJ1-5; possibly TRBD1 for D (6 bases). The CDR3 length is 14 residues. CDR1 and CDR2 from the germline V gene are SQVTM and ANQGSEA. Trimming took 6 bases from V and 0 from J, leaving 12 bases between them. The CDR3 here is CSVRGGVSNQPQHF. The DNA for the CDR3 is TGCAGCGTGCGAGGGGGGGTTAGCAATCAGCCCCAGCATTTT.

In its sample, this clonotype was seen a few times. CDR3 coding DNA: TGTGCCACCAGTGACGGAAAAGGTAGACAAGAGACCCAGTACTTC. It yields the protein CATSDGKGRQETQYF. The chain is built from TRBV24-1 and TRBJ2-5; D ambiguous. V was shortened by 4 bases and J by 2 bases, with 13 bases between the two germline ends. This CDR3 is 15 amino acids long. The V gene's germline CDR1 is KGHDR and CDR2 SFDVKD.

This clonotype turned up a few times. In DNA form, the CDR3 reads TGTGCCAGCAGTTACTCGGGGACAGGGAATTCACCCCTCCACTTT. This codes for CASSYSGTGNSPLHF. V is TRBV6-6 and J is TRBJ1-6, with 9 bases that match TRBD1. V trimming: 0 bases; J trimming: 7 bases; junction bases outside the gene matches: 1. The CDR3 is 15 amino acids. CDR1 and CDR2 (germline): MNHNY, SVGAGI (reference sequence).

The rearrangement links TRBV3-2 to TRBJ2-6. TRBV3-2 is a listed pseudogene. The CDR3 length is 19 residues. This CDR3 reads CASSQDYERVMPGANVLTF. The CDR3 DNA is TGTGCCAGCAGCCAAGATTACGAGAGAGTTATGCCTGGGGCCAACGTCCTGACTTTC.

The chain's CDR3 is CASSRGTGLYEQYF. CDR3 nucleotide sequence: TGTGCCAGCAGCCGCGGGACAGGGCTCTACGAGCAGTACTTC. The chain joins TRBV5-6 to TRBJ2-7; TRBD1 matches at 9 bases. The CDR3 contains 14 residues. With 4 bases clipped from V and 3 bases from J, the junction kept 5 bases outside the gene matches. Germline CDR1 reads SGHDT; CDR2 reads YYEEEE.

This clonotype came up many times. The gene calls are TRBV28 and TRBJ1-2; 7 nucleotides agree with TRBD1. CDR1 MDHEN and CDR2 SYDVKM come from the germline V gene. CDR3 length: 13 amino acids. Trimming removed 7 bases from V and 4 bases from J; junction bases left unmatched: 6. CDR3 in amino acids: CASTLGQSYGYTF. The CDR3 DNA is TGTGCCAGCACCTTGGGACAGAGCTATGGCTACACCTTC.

The chain carries TRBV20-1 and TRBJ2-7, with D unclear. Trimming removed 3 bases from V and 1 base from J, with 10 bases in between. This CDR3 contains 13 residues. From germline, CDR1 is DFQATT and CDR2 SNEGSKA (reference sequence). This CDR3 is CSASRLGSYEQYF. In nucleotides, the CDR3 is TGCAGTGCTAGCCGGCTAGGGTCCTACGAGCAGTACTTC.

This clonotype was seen more than once but under ten times. V and J are TRBV7-6 and TRBJ2-5; 7 bases map to TRBD1. After removal of 5 bases from V and 4 bases from J, the junction contained 10 bases not matched to a gene. Germline V lookup: CDR1 SGHVS, CDR2 FNYEAQ. The length of the CDR3 is 15 residues. CDR3 nucleotide sequence: TGTGCCAGCAGCCTGATCGACAGGGTCCCAGAGACCCAGTACTTC. Translating it yields CASSLIDRVPETQYF. Based on the CDR3 plus reference TRBV7-6 and TRBJ2-5, the full variable domain is GAGVSQSPRYKVTKRGQDVALRCDPISGHVSLYWYRQALGQGPEFLTYFNYEAQQDKSGLPNDRFSAERPEGSISTLTIQRTEQRDSAMYRCASSLIDRVPETQYFGPGTRLLVL.

The chain couples TRBV6-2 or TRBV6-3 to TRBJ2-1; TRBD2 matches at 12 bases. J was trimmed by 4 bases and V by 5 bases; bases with no gene match: 6. The CDR3 covers 16 residues. The germline V gene encodes CDR1 MNHEY and CDR2 SVGEGT. The CDR3 DNA follows: TGTGCCAGCAGTCCTAGCGGGAGGGCCCTGTACAATGAGCAGTTCTTC. Residues: CASSPSGRALYNEQFF.

This clonotype has just a few counts. The V call is TRBV29-1, the J call TRBJ2-7; either TRBD1 or TRBD2 may fit D (6 bases each). The length of the CDR3 is 13 residues. Germline CDR1 and CDR2: SQVTM and ANQGSEA. V lost 5 bases to trimming and J lost 8 bases, with 19 bases between them. CDR3 sequence (DNA): TGCAGCGTTCTTGAGGACAGCGGAGGGAAGCAGTACTTC. Translation: CSVLEDSGGKQYF.

The rearrangement links TRBV24-1 to TRBJ2-1, with 14 bases lining up with TRBD2. The trim removed 1 base at V and 3 bases at J, leaving 1 base unmatched. This CDR3 has 17 residues. Germline assignment: CDR1 KGHDR and CDR2 SFDVKD. CDR3 sequence: CATSDLGLAGGYNEQFF. The CDR3 coding sequence is TGTGCCACCAGTGATTTAGGACTAGCGGGAGGCTACAATGAGCAGTTCTTC.

In its sample, this clonotype was seen many times. This chain joins TRBV10-3 and TRBJ1-1; D possibly corresponds to TRBD1 (6 bases). CDR1 ENHRY and CDR2 SYGVKD come from the germline V gene. V gave up 10 bases and J gave up 5 bases, with 20 bases separating them. The CDR3 totals 14 residues. The CDR3 here is CATRAAGATTEAFF. In nucleotides, the CDR3 is TGTGCCACCCGAGCCGCAGGGGCAACGACTGAAGCTTTCTTT.

The V and J genes are TRBV24-1 and TRBJ2-1; the D is unclear. Germline-derived CDR1 and CDR2 are KGHDR and SFDVKD. V shed 8 bases and J shed 0 bases, with 10 bases lying between them. This CDR3 region has 14 residues. The CDR3 DNA reads as TGTGCCACCATAGGCAGGCCCTCCTACAATGAGCAGTTCTTC. Encoded protein: CATIGRPSYNEQFF.

This sequence joins TRBV3-1 and TRBJ1-2; tentatively, D is TRBD1 (6 bases). V was cut by 2 bases and J by 8 bases, with 24 bases left in between. Germline CDR1 LGHDT, CDR2 YNNKEL (reference sequence). This CDR3 region has 17 residues. The CDR3 DNA sequence: TGTGCCAGCAGCCAATTTCCGGGACACCGGAGAACATGGGGCTACACCTTC. It encodes CASSQFPGHRRTWGYTF.

V gene TRBV7-3 combines with J gene TRBJ2-1, with a possible D match to TRBD2 (6 bases). The germline CDR1 and CDR2 sequences are SGHTA and FQGTGA. The CDR3 loop spans 15 amino acids. Trimming left V 0 bases short and J 11 bases short, with 17 bases between. The CDR3 region has the DNA TGTGCCAGCAGCTTAACTCTAGCGCTACCCTCTCAGCAGTTCTTC. This translates into CASSLTLALPSQQFF.

The gene calls are TRBV6-2 or TRBV6-3 and TRBJ2-1, with 8 bases aligning to TRBD2. Germline V gene lookup returns CDR1 MNHEY and CDR2 SVGEGT. The length of the CDR3 is 12 residues. The V gene end was trimmed by 2 bases and the J gene end by 15 bases; junction bases not matched to a gene: 6. CDR3: CASSYERESRFF. The CDR3 DNA is TGTGCCAGCAGTTACGAGCGGGAGAGTCGGTTCTTC.